This T cell receptor (beta chain) was profiled in a study of cytomegalovirus exposure and HLA in healthy donors. Study-wide points: Cytomegalovirus status, reportedly, was diagnosed with high specificity and sensitivity by the classifier. Rarity marked most TCR sequences, yet some public TCRs occurred in many donors.

Worth noting for this clone: Antigen: not known.

The primer mix had 60 Vbeta and 13 Jbeta primers. Sequenced by immunoSEQ multiplex PCR; TCRdb stores in-frame clones only, minus some. There are some 65,000 clones in the sample; about 70% occur only once, and over 9.5% lies in the top ten. Sequencing was performed on PBMCs. The sequence was obtained from a woman in her thirties in good health and CMV-seronegative.

The CDR3 spells CASSRDSLYEQYF. In DNA form, the CDR3 reads TGTGCCAGCAGTAGGGACAGCTTATACGAGCAGTACTTC. The chain carries TRBV6-1 and TRBJ2-7; 7 bases fit TRBD1. The junction had 5 bases not matched to a gene; V was cut back by 5 bases and J by 4 bases. The CDR3 length is 13 residues. Germline V gene lookup returns CDR1 MNHNS and CDR2 SASEGT.